The next 14 T cell receptor beta chains were all read from a single sample in a study of blood T cells in healthy people across ages. Using a J-beta primer mix together with a sample-barcoded 5' primer, a second PCR was run for about 7 to 12 cycles. TCRdb fed the 5' RACE reads into MiXCR, producing one record per CDR3 protein. The data show about 800,000 distinct CDR3 sequences, 25% seen once. This sample also belongs to another study, concerning T cells of mothers and their children.

The sample consisted of blood. These receptors were taken from a boy younger than 18 in good health.

The rearrangement links TRBV12-5 to TRBJ2-1; a possible D gene is TRBD2 (5 bases). This CDR3 region has 15 residues. Germline CDR1 reads LGHNT; CDR2 reads FRNRAP. V lost 4 bases and J 8 bases, leaving 18 bases between the germline ends. CDR3: CASGSFGLERHEQFF. DNA of the CDR3: TGTGCTAGTGGTTCCTTTGGGTTGGAGCGGCATGAGCAGTTCTTC.

This clonotype was seen only a few times. V and J are TRBV5-1 and TRBJ2-2; the D gene could be TRBD1 or TRBD2 (5 bases each). V was trimmed by 0 bases and J by 6 bases, leaving 15 bases between them. This CDR3 contains 16 residues. CDR1 is SGHRS, CDR2 YFSETQ, per germline. The CDR3 sequence is CASSLAVAGSAGELFF. The CDR3 region has the DNA TGCGCCAGCAGCTTGGCGGTGGCAGGGAGCGCCGGGGAGCTGTTTTTT.

V is TRBV20-1 and J is TRBJ2-5; TRBD2 aligns across 10 bases. J lost 3 bases, V lost 1 base, and 5 bases had no gene match. The CDR3 has 15 amino acids. Germline-derived CDR1 and CDR2 are DFQATT and SNEGSKA (reference sequence). The CDR3, as DNA: TGCAGTGCTAGAGGGAAGCGGGGGGGTGAAGAGACCCAGTACTTC. Protein sequence: CSARGKRGGEETQYF.

The chain's CDR3 is CSARAPAYSYNEQFF. The CDR3 nucleotides are TGCAGTGCTAGAGCCCCGGCGTATTCCTACAATGAGCAGTTCTTC. The rearrangement joins TRBV20-1 to TRBJ2-1, with no clear D. Looked up from germline, CDR1 is DFQATT and CDR2 is SNEGSKA (reference sequence). The V gene lost 1 base and the J gene lost 1 base, with 11 bases spanning the gap. CDR3 length equals 15 residues.

V and J are TRBV5-1 and TRBJ1-4; 10 bases match TRBD1. Per the germline V gene, CDR1 is SGHRS and CDR2 is YFSETQ. The V and J ends lost 4 bases and 7 bases, in that order; junction bases with no gene match: 13. The CDR3 has 17 residues. In DNA form, the CDR3 reads TGCGCCAGCAGCGTGATGACAGGGGGCCCGGGTAGTGAAAAACTGTTTTTT. This sequence encodes CASSVMTGGPGSEKLFF.

The chain combines TRBV28 with TRBJ2-5; D unresolved. The DNA end favors TRBJ2-1, so the J call may be wrong. Germline assignment: CDR1 MDHEN and CDR2 SYDVKM. The CDR3 length is 12 residues. In nucleotides, the CDR3 is TGTGCCAGCAGGGAGTGGGCGAGTGAGCAGTTCTTC. Its translation: CASREWASEQFF.

The chain links TRBV29-1 to TRBJ2-7; 7 bases map to TRBD2. From germline, CDR1 is SQVTM and CDR2 ANQGSEA. This CDR3 comprises 14 residues. The trim removed 4 bases at V and 2 bases at J, leaving 8 bases unmatched. The CDR3 DNA sequence: TGCAGCGTTGCGGCGGGAGCGGGCCCCTACGAGCAGTACTTC. Protein product: CSVAAGAGPYEQYF.

A word on this clonotype: The junction departs from the called germline gene at one end, perhaps through a read error. The chain has TRBV28 and TRBJ1-1; D gene unclear. CDR1 MDHEN and CDR2 SYDVKM come from the germline V gene. The CDR3 sequence is 11 residues long. DNA for the CDR3: TGTGCCACCTTCGGGTCCCCGGAAGTTTTCTTT. Translation: CATFGSPEVFF.

A few counts support this clonotype. This chain uses TRBV2 with TRBJ1-4; the D gene is possibly TRBD1 (5 bases). Germline lookup yields CDR1 SNHLY and CDR2 FYNNEI. V was shortened by 4 bases and J by 4 bases, with 16 bases between the two germline ends. This CDR3 is built from 16 residues. The CDR3 region has the DNA TGTGCCAGCAGTGCTGGGGAGGACACCTTTAATGAAAAACTGTTTTTT. It yields the protein CASSAGEDTFNEKLFF.

This clonotype occurred many times. The chain recombines TRBV28 with TRBJ2-5; TRBD2 aligns across 8 bases. The V segment lost 6 bases and the J segment 1 base; nucleotides outside the gene matches: 1. CDR3 length: 13 residues. CDR1 MDHEN and CDR2 SYDVKM come from the germline V gene. The CDR3 DNA follows: TGTGCCAGCAGCGGGGGGGTCCAAGAGACCCAGTACTTC. Amino acid sequence: CASSGGVQETQYF.

This clonotype has more than one count but fewer than ten. The chain recombines TRBV7-2 with TRBJ1-2, with D tentatively TRBD1 (5 bases). Germline V CDR1 and CDR2: SGHTA, FQGNSA. CDR3 length: 13 residues. The V gene lost 5 bases and the J gene lost 4 bases, with 11 bases spanning the gap. CDR3 DNA sequence: TGTGCCAGCAGCCTAAGACAGCTCTATGGCTACACCTTC. Translation gives CASSLRQLYGYTF. The full variable domain, with the rest looked up from reference TRBV7-2 and TRBJ1-2, is GAGVSQSPSNKVTEKGKDVELRCDPISGHTALYWYRQSLGQGLEFLIYFQGNSAPDKSGLPSDRFSAERTGGSVSTLTIQRTQQEDSAVYLCASSLRQLYGYTFGSGTRLTVV.

The count of this clonotype is one. The chain is built from TRBV5-1 and TRBJ2-3, with D perhaps being TRBD1 or TRBD2 (6 bases each). There are 14 residues in the CDR3. CDR1 and CDR2 (germline): SGHRS, YFSETQ. V was shortened by 4 bases and J by 5 bases, with 14 bases between the two germline ends. The CDR3 sequence: CASSRGGLEDTQYF. CDR3 in DNA: TGCGCCAGCAGCCGAGGGGGGCTTGAAGATACGCAGTATTTT.

DNA of the CDR3: TGCAGCGTTGAGGGGACAGGATGGACCCAGTACTTC. Amino acid sequence: CSVEGTGWTQYF. V gene TRBV29-1 combines with J gene TRBJ2-5; 8 bases agree with TRBD1. Trimming cost V 3 bases and J 7 bases; bases outside gene matches: 4. Germline V CDR1 and CDR2: SQVTM, ANQGSEA. This CDR3 is 12 amino acids long. Filled out from reference TRBV29-1 and TRBJ2-5, the complete variable domain reads SAVISQKPSRDICQRGTSLTIQCQVDSQVTMMFWYRQQPGQSLTLIATANQGSEATYESGFVIDKFPISRPNLTFSTLTVSNMSPEDSSIYLCSVEGTGWTQYFGPGTRLLVL.

J is TRBJ1-3 and V is TRBV4-2; D gene ambiguous. This CDR3 contains 16 residues. The germline gives CDR1 LGHNA, CDR2 YNFKEQ. Between the trimmed V and J ends, which lost 0 bases and 4 bases, there was a span of 13 bases. This chain's CDR3 is CASSQENHSKGNTIYF. The CDR3 DNA sequence: TGTGCCAGCAGCCAAGAAAACCACAGTAAGGGAAACACCATATATTTT.